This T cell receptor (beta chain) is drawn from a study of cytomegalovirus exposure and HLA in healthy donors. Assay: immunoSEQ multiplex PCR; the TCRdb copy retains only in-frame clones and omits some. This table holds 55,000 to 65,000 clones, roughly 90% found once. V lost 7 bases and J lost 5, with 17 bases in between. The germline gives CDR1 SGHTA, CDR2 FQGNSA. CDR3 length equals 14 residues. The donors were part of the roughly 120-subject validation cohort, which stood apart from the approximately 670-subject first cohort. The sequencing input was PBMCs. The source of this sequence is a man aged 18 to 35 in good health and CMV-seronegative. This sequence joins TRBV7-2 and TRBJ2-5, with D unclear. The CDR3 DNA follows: TGTGCCAGCACCCTTCTCATGGGCGTCGAGACCCAGTACTTC. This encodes CASTLLMGVETQYF.